Shown below are 13 T cell receptor beta chains from a single sample sequenced in a study of shared T cell receptors in the human thymus. The table came from immunoSEQ multiplex PCR; TCRdb's copy has only in-frame clones and leaves some out. The sample holds more than 550,000 clones, approximately 87% seen once. This sample also belongs to another study, concerning human thymus T cells.

Material: thymocytes. The receptors stem from a boy less than two years old with a congenital heart defect.

The chain couples TRBV7-2 to TRBJ2-6; TRBD1 matches 11 bases. Germline loops: CDR1 SGHTA, CDR2 FQGNSA. The J segment lost 3 bases and the V segment lost 6 bases, leaving 4 bases of the junction unmatched. The length of the CDR3 is 16 residues. The CDR3: CASRYGTGGGANVLTF. The DNA for the CDR3 is TGTGCCAGCAGATACGGGACAGGGGGTGGGGCCAACGTCCTGACTTTC.

This chain uses TRBV10-3 with TRBJ1-5; 12 nucleotides match TRBD1. The CDR3 length is 16 residues. The trim removed 4 bases at V and 5 bases at J, leaving 6 bases unmatched. CDR1 and CDR2 from the germline V gene are ENHRY and SYGVKD. CDR3 sequence: CAISGGTGGADQPQHF. CDR3 DNA: TGTGCCATCAGTGGGGGGACAGGGGGCGCCGATCAGCCCCAGCATTTT.

J is TRBJ2-7 and V is TRBV6-1, with 10 positions matching TRBD2. Germline V CDR1 and CDR2: MNHNS, SASEGT. There are 17 residues in the CDR3. V trimming: 2 bases; J trimming: 3 bases; junction bases outside the gene matches: 10. The CDR3 DNA sequence: TGTGCCAGCAGTGAATTCGGTAGCGGGGGGACGTACTACGAGCAGTACTTC. It specifies CASSEFGSGGTYYEQYF.

The chain carries TRBV5-6 and TRBJ2-4; 7 nucleotides match TRBD1. Germline V gives CDR1 SGHDT, CDR2 YYEEEE. The CDR3 is 14 amino acids. J lost 7 bases, V lost 3 bases, and 7 bases had no gene match. Written as DNA, the CDR3 is TGTGCCAGCAGCTCCACGACAGGGTTTAACATTCAGTACTTC. It is translated as CASSSTTGFNIQYF.

This chain's CDR3 is CASSQERLAGGPDEQFF. CDR3 in DNA: TGCGCCAGCAGCCAAGAACGACTAGCGGGAGGGCCTGATGAGCAGTTCTTC. The chain joins TRBV4-3 to TRBJ2-1, with 14 positions matching TRBD2. Looked up from germline, CDR1 is LGHNA and CDR2 is YSLEER. The CDR3 contains 17 residues. The V gene end was trimmed by 0 bases and the J gene end by 8 bases; junction bases not matched to a gene: 6.

The chain links TRBV28 to TRBJ2-1, with TRBD2 matching over 10 bases. The CDR3 contains 17 residues. Germline values: CDR1 MDHEN, CDR2 SYDVKM. The V and J ends lost 2 bases and 4 bases, in that order; junction bases with no gene match: 8. CDR3: CASSLRASGSRYNEQFF. For the CDR3, the DNA is TGTGCCAGCAGTTTACGCGCTAGCGGGAGTCGTTACAATGAGCAGTTCTTC.

The chain recombines TRBV5-1 with TRBJ2-7; D is possibly TRBD1 (5 bases). The germline CDR1 and CDR2 sequences are SGHRS and YFSETQ. This CDR3 has 15 amino acids. With 0 bases removed from V and 2 bases from J, the gap between germline ends came to 12 bases. The CDR3 DNA reads as TGCGCCAGCAGCTTGGAATTGGACACCACCTACGAGCAGTACTTC. Amino acids: CASSLELDTTYEQYF.

The V and J genes are TRBV7-4 and TRBJ2-7; TRBD2 matches 13 bases. The germline gives CDR1 SGHVT, CDR2 SQSDAQ. V lost 4 bases to trimming and J lost 4 bases; unmatched junction nucleotides: 7. The CDR3 has 16 amino acids. In DNA form, the CDR3 reads TGTGCCAGCAGCTCGACTAGCGGGGGGCAACAGTACGAGCAGTACTTC. Amino acid sequence: CASSSTSGGQQYEQYF.

V gene TRBV28 combines with J gene TRBJ1-1; D unclear. Trimming left V 3 bases short and J 1 base short, with 18 bases between. Germline CDR1 and CDR2: MDHEN and SYDVKM. The CDR3 sequence is 17 residues long. The CDR3 coding sequence is TGTGCCAGCAGTTTGGTGGGGAGGAACGAAAAGAACACTGAAGCTTTCTTT. Translation gives CASSLVGRNEKNTEAFF.

The genes are TRBV6-5 and TRBJ2-1; 10 bases match TRBD2. Per germline, CDR1 MNHEY and CDR2 SVGAGI. The CDR3 runs to 15 residues. Trimming cost V 6 bases and J 6 bases; bases outside gene matches: 8. CDR3 nucleotides: TGTGCCAGCAGGGAGCAAAGCGGGGGGGCCAATGAGCAGTTCTTC. Translating it yields CASREQSGGANEQFF.

The chain combines TRBV2 with TRBJ1-6; the D gene is possibly TRBD1 (6 bases). Germline CDR1 is SNHLY and CDR2 is FYNNEI. V was trimmed by 10 bases and J by 7 bases, leaving 14 bases between them. The CDR3 totals 13 residues. The CDR3 sequence is CATSGHVNSPLHF. The CDR3 DNA sequence: TGTGCCACCTCGGGACATGTGAATTCACCCCTCCACTTT.

This chain joins TRBV29-1 and TRBJ2-7; D is perhaps TRBD2 (5 bases). Germline V CDR1 and CDR2: SQVTM, ANQGSEA. The CDR3 sequence is 13 residues long. Trimming stripped 4 bases from V and 1 base from J, with 11 bases between. The DNA for the CDR3 is TGCAGCGTTGGAGGCAGGAGGTCCTACGAGCAGTACTTC. Translated: CSVGGRRSYEQYF.

The chain uses TRBV5-1 and TRBJ2-4; 16 bases fit TRBD2. Germline CDR1 and CDR2: SGHRS and YFSETQ. J was trimmed by 0 bases and V by 4 bases; bases with no gene match: 7. The CDR3 totals 19 residues. The CDR3 spells CASSPGTSGRDLAKNIQYF. In DNA form, the CDR3 reads TGCGCCAGCAGCCCAGGGACTAGCGGGAGGGACCTAGCCAAAAACATTCAGTACTTC.